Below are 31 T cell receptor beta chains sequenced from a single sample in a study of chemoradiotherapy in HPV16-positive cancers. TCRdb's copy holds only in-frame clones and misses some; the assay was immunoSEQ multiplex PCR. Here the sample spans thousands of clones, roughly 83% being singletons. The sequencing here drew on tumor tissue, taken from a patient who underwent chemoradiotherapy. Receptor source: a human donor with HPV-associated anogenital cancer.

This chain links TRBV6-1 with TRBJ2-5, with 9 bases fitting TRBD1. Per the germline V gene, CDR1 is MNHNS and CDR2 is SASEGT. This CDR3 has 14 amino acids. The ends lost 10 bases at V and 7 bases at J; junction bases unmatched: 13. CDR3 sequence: CATAGPGQGGTQYF. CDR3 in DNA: TGTGCCACCGCCGGACCGGGACAGGGTGGGACCCAGTACTTC.

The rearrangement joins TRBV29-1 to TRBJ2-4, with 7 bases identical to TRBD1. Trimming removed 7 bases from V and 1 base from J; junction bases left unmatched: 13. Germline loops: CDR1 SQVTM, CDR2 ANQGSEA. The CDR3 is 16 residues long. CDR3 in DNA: TGCAGCGCAAGCCCTCAGGGGGTTGTGGCCAAAAACATTCAGTACTTC. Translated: CSASPQGVVAKNIQYF.

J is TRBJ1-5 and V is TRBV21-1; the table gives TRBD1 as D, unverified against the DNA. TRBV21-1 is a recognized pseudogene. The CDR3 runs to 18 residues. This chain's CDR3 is CASSKQVTGGRYSQPQHF. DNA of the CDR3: TGTGCCAGCAGCAAACAAGTAACAGGGGGCCGGTATAGTCAGCCCCAGCATTTT.

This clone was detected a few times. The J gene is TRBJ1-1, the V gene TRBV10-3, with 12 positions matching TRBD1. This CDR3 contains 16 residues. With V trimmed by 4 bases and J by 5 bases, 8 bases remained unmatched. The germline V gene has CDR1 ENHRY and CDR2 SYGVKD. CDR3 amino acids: CAISATGTGGGTEAFF. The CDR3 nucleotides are TGTGCCATCAGTGCCACGGGGACAGGGGGCGGGACTGAAGCTTTCTTT.

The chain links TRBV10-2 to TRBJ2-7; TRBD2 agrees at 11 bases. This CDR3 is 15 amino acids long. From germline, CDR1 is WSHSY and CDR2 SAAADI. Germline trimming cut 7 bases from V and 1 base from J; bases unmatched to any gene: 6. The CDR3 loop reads CASTPGTSGSYEQYF. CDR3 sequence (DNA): TGCGCCAGCACCCCCGGGACTAGCGGATCCTACGAGCAGTACTTC.

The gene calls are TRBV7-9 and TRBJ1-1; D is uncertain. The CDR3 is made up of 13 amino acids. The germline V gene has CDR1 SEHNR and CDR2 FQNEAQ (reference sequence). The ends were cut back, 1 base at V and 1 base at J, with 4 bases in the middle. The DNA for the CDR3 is TGTGCCAGCAGCTTAGGGTCGAACACTGAAGCTTTCTTT. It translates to CASSLGSNTEAFF.

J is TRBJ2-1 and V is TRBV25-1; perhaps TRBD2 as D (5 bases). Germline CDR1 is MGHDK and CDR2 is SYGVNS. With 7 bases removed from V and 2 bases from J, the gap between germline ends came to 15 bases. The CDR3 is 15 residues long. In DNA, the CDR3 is TGTGCCAGCACCGACACGACTAATACCTACAATGAGCAGTTCTTC. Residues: CASTDTTNTYNEQFF.

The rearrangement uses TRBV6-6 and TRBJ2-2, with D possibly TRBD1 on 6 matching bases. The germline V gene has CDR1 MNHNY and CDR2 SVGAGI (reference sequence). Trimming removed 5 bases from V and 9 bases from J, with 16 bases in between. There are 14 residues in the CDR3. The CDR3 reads CASSPDRFSRELFF. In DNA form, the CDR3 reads TGTGCCAGCAGTCCGGACAGATTTAGTAGGGAGCTGTTTTTT.

The CDR3 nucleotides read TGTGCCAGCAGTTACGGGCGGGGGGGCCCTACAGATACGCAGTATTTT. This gives the protein CASSYGRGGPTDTQYF. The chain employs TRBV6-6 and TRBJ2-3, with 9 bases that match TRBD2. CDR3 length equals 16 residues. The germline V gene has CDR1 MNHNY and CDR2 SVGAGI (reference sequence). The V segment lost 2 bases and the J segment 3 bases; nucleotides outside the gene matches: 6.

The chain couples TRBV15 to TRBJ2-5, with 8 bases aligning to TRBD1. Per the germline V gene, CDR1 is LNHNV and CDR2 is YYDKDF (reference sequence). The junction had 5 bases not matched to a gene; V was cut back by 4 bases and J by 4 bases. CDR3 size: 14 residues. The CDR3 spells CATSISGGPETQYF. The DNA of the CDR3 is TGTGCCACCAGCATATCAGGGGGCCCAGAGACCCAGTACTTC.

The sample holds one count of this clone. The CDR3 DNA reads as TGTGCCAGCAGCCTGTGGCGGGGGGCAGGAGAGACCCAGTACTTC. Its protein product is CASSLWRGAGETQYF. The rearrangement uses TRBV7-2 and TRBJ2-5; 8 nucleotides agree with TRBD2. Per the germline V gene, CDR1 is SGHTA and CDR2 is FQGNSA. There are 15 residues in the CDR3. V lost 5 bases, J lost 4 bases, and 9 bases stayed unmatched. The whole variable domain, remainder taken from reference TRBV7-2 and TRBJ2-5, is GAGVSQSPSNKVTEKGKDVELRCDPISGHTALYWYRQSLGQGLEFLIYFQGNSAPDKSGLPSDRFSAERTGGSVSTLTIQRTQQEDSAVYLCASSLWRGAGETQYFGPGTRLLVL.

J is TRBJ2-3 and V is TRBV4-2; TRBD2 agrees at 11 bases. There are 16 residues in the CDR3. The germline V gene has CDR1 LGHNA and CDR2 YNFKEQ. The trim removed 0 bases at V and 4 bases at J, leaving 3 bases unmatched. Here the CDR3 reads CASSQDFSGGADTQYF. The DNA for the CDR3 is TGTGCCAGCAGCCAAGATTTTAGCGGGGGGGCAGATACGCAGTATTTT.

The DNA of the CDR3 is TGTGCCTGGGATTCAGGTTACAATGAGCAGTTCTTC. It codes for CAWDSGYNEQFF. This chain uses TRBV30 with TRBJ2-1; the D is unclear. This CDR3 has 12 residues. Trimming stripped 5 bases from V and 4 bases from J, with 9 bases between. CDR1 is GTSNPN, CDR2 SVGIG, per germline (reference sequence).

In DNA form, the CDR3 reads TGTGCCAGTAGTATAGATCCGGGACCACCCCTCCACTTT. Residues: CASSIDPGPPLHF. This chain links TRBV19 with TRBJ1-6; TRBD1 is a possible D gene (5 bases). Germline V lookup: CDR1 LNHDA, CDR2 SQIVND (reference sequence). Trimming removed 0 bases from V and 11 bases from J, with 8 bases in between. CDR3 length equals 13 residues. Complete variable domain (other parts from reference TRBV19 and TRBJ1-6): DGGITQSPKYLFRKEGQNVTLSCEQNLNHDAMYWYRQDPGQGLRLIYYSQIVNDFQKGDIAEGYSVSREKKESFPLTVTSAQKNPTAFYLCASSIDPGPPLHFGNGTRLTVT.

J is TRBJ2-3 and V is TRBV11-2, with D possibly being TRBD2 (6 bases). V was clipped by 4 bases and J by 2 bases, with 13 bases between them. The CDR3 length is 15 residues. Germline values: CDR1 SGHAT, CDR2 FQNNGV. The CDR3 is CASSSGLPPTDTQYF. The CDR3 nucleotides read TGTGCCAGCAGCTCGGGACTCCCCCCCACAGATACGCAGTATTTT.

CDR3 nucleotide sequence: TGTGCCAGCAGTTGGGACACTAACAACAACAATGAGCAGTTCTTC. Its translation is CASSWDTNNNNEQFF. The chain recombines TRBV7-2 with TRBJ2-1; D is possibly TRBD1 (6 bases). V lost 6 bases and J 5 bases, leaving 17 bases between the germline ends. CDR1 is SGHTA, CDR2 FQGNSA, per germline. This CDR3 spans 15 amino acids.

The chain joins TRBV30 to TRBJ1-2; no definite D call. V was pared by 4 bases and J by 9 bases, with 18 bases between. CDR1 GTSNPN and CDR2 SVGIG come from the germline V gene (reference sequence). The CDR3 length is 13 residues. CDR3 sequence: CAWTEGMTMSYTF. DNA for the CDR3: TGTGCCTGGACTGAGGGTATGACGATGAGCTACACCTTC.

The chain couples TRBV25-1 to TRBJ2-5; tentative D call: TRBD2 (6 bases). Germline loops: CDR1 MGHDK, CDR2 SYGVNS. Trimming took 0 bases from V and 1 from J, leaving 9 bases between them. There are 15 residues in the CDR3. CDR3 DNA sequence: TGTGCCAGCAGTGAATACTTCGGGGGCCAAGAGACCCAGTACTTC. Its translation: CASSEYFGGQETQYF. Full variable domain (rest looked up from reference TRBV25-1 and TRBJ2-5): EADIYQTPRYLVIGTGKKITLECSQTMGHDKMYWYQQDPGMELHLIHYSYGVNSTEKGDLSSESTVSRIRTEHFPLTLESARPSHTSQYLCASSEYFGGQETQYFGPGTRLLVL.

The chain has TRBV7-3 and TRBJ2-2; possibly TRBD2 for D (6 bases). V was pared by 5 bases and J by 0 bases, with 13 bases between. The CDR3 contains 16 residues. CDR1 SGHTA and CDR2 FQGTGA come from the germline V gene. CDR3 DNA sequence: TGTGCCAGCAGCCCCGGCGGGAACGCGAACACCGGGGAGCTGTTTTTT. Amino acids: CASSPGGNANTGELFF.

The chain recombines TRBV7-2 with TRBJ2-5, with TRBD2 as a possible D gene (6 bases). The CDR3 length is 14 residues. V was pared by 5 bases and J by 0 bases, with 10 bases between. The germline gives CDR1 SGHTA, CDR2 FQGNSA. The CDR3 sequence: CASSPGANQETQYF. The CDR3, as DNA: TGTGCCAGCAGCCCGGGAGCGAACCAAGAGACCCAGTACTTC.

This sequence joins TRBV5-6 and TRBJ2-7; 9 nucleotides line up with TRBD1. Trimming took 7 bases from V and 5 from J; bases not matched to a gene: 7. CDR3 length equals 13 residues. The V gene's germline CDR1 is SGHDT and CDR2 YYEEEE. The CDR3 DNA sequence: TGTGCCAGCGTCGGACAGGGGCTCGACGAGCAGTACTTC. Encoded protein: CASVGQGLDEQYF.

The CDR3 DNA sequence: TGTGCCAGCAGTTACTCGGGGGGTGAGGAGGGTACGCAGTATTTT. Translation: CASSYSGGEEGTQYF. The chain is built from TRBV6-6 and TRBJ2-3; a possible D gene is TRBD2 (6 bases). The CDR3 contains 15 residues. Trimming left V 0 bases short and J 8 bases short, with 15 bases between. In germline, CDR1 is MNHNY, CDR2 SVGAGI (reference sequence).

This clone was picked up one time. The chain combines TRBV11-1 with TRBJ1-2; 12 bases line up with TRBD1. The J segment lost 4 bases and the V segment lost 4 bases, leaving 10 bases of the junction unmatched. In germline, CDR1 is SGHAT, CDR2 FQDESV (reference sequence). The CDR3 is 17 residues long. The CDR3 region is CASSSSPGQGAGYGYTF. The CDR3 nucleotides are TGTGCCAGCAGCTCGAGTCCGGGACAGGGGGCCGGCTATGGCTACACCTTC.

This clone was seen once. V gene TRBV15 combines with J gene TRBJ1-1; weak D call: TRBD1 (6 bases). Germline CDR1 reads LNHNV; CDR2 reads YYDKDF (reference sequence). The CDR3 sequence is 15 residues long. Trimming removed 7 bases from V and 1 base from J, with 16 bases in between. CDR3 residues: CATTATGEGNTEAFF. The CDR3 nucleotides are TGTGCCACCACGGCGACAGGAGAAGGGAACACTGAAGCTTTCTTT. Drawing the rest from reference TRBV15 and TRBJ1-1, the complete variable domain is DAMVIQNPRYQVTQFGKPVTLSCSQTLNHNVMYWYQQKSSQAPKLLFHYYDKDFNNEADTPDNFQSRRPNTSFCFLDIRSPGLGDTAMYLCATTATGEGNTEAFFGQGTRLTVV.

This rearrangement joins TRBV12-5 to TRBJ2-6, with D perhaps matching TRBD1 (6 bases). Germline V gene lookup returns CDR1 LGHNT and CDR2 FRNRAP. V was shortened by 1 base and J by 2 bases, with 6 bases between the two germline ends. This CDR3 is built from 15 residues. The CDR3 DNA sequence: TGTGCTAGTGGTTTGGGACAGGCTGGGGCCAACGTCCTGACTTTC. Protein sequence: CASGLGQAGANVLTF.

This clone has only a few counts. The CDR3 region has the DNA TGTGCCAGCAGTTACCCACCGAGGCCCACTGAAGCTTTCTTT. Its protein is CASSYPPRPTEAFF. This chain links TRBV6-6 with TRBJ1-1; D is ambiguous. CDR1 and CDR2 (germline): MNHNY, SVGAGI (reference sequence). Deletions cut 2 bases from V and 4 bases from J, with 11 bases between. This CDR3 is 14 amino acids long.

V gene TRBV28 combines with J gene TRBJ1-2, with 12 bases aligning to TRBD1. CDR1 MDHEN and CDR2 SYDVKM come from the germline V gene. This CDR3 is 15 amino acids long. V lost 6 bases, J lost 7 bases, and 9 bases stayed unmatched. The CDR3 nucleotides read TGTGCCAGCAGGACAGGGACAGGGGGCAGGTCTGGCTACACCTTC. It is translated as CASRTGTGGRSGYTF.

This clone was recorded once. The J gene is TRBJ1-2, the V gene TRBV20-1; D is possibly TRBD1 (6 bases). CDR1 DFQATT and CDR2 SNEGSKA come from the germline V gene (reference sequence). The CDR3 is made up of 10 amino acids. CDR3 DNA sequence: TGCAGGGGGGCGAAGGATGGCTACACCTTC. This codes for CRGAKDGYTF.

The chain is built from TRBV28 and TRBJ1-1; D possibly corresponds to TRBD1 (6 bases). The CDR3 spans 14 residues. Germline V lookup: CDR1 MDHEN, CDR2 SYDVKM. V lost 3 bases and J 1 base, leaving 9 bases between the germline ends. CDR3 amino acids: CASSLPGQNTEAFF. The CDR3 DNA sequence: TGTGCCAGCAGTTTGCCGGGACAGAACACTGAAGCTTTCTTT.

CDR3 sequence: CASSLNGRGRHEQYF. DNA for the CDR3: TGCGCCAGCAGCTTGAATGGCAGGGGTAGGCACGAGCAGTACTTC. V and J are TRBV5-1 and TRBJ2-7, with D tentatively TRBD1 (6 bases). This CDR3 is built from 15 residues. Per the germline V gene, CDR1 is SGHRS and CDR2 is YFSETQ. With 1 base removed from V and 5 bases from J, the gap between germline ends came to 16 bases.

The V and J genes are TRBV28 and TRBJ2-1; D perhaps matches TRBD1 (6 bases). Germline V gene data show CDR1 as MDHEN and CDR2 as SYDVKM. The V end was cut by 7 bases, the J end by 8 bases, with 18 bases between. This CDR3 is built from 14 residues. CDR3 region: CASKRTGTTDEQFF. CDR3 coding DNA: TGTGCCAGCAAAAGAACCGGGACAACCGATGAGCAGTTCTTC.